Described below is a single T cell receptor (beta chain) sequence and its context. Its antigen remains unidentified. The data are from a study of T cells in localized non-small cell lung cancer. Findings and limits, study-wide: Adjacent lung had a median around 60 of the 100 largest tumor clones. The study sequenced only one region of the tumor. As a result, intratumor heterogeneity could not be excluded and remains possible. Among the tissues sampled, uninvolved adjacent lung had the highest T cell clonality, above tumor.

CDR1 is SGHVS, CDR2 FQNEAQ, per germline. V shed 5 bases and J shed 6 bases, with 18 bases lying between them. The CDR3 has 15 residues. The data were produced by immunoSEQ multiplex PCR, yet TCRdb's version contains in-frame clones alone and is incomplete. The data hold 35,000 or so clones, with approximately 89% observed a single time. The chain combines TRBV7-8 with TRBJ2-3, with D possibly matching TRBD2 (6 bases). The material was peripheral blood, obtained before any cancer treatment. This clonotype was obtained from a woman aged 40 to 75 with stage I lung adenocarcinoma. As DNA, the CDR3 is TGTGCCAGCAGCCTCGGGACTCTAGAGACTGATACGCAGTATTTT. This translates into CASSLGTLETDTQYF.